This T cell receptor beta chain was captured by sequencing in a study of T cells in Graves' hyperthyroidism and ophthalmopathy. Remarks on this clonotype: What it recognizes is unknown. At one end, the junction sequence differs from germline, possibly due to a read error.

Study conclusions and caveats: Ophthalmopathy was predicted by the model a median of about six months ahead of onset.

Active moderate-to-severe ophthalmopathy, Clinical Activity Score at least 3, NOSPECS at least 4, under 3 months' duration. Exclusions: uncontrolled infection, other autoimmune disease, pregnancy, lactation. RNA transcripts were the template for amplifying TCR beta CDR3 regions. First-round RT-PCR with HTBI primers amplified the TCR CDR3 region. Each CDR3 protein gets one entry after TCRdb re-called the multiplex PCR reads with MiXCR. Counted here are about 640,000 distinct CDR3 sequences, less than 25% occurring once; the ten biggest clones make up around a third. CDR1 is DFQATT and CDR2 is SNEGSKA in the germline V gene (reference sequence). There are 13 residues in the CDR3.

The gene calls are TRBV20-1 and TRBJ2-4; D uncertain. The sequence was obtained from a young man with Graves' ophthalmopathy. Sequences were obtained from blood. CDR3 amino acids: CSASRVAKSIQYF. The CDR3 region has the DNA TGCAGTGCTAGTAGAGTAGCCAAAAGCATTCAGTACTTC.